Each of the 15 T cell receptor beta chains below was sequenced from the same sample in a study of CD8 T cells in Susac syndrome. Reverse transcription used about 0.5 to 1 ug RNA and random hexamers. TCRdb independently ran MiXCR on the immunoSEQ multiplex PCR reads; one entry per CDR3 protein. Among about 130,000 distinct CDR3 sequences listed, around nine tenths were seen once. Sequencing used CD8+ T cells from PBMCs. The receptor source for this set is a human donor with multiple sclerosis.

The CDR3 loop is CASSHTENQPQHF. For the CDR3, the DNA is TGCGCCAGCAGCCACACCGAGAATCAGCCCCAGCATTTT. The V call is TRBV4-1, the J call TRBJ1-5, with D unclear. V lost 3 bases and J 4 bases, leaving 7 bases between the germline ends. Germline CDR1 reads MGHRA; CDR2 reads YSYEKL. The CDR3 is made up of 13 amino acids.

V and J are TRBV16 and TRBJ1-1, with D possibly matching TRBD1 (5 bases). Deletions cut 3 bases from V and 5 bases from J, with 10 bases between. CDR1 and CDR2 (germline): KGHSY, FQNENV. The CDR3 totals 13 residues. CDR3 residues: CASSHADRTEAFF. In DNA, the CDR3 is TGTGCCAGCAGCCATGCCGACAGAACTGAAGCTTTCTTT.

DNA of the CDR3: TGTGCCAGCGTACAAGGGGTTTACCCCTACGAGCAGTACTTC. Protein sequence: CASVQGVYPYEQYF. This rearrangement joins TRBV6-2 or TRBV6-3 to TRBJ2-7; maybe TRBD1 (5 bases). This CDR3 contains 14 residues. Trimming cost V 8 bases and J 2 bases, with 16 bases left between them. Germline V gene sequence: CDR1 MNHEY, CDR2 SVGEGT.

Only one count was recorded for this clonotype. The rearrangement joins TRBV29-1 to TRBJ1-2; perhaps TRBD1 as D (6 bases). Trimming took off 4 bases at V and 8 bases at J, with 11 bases between the two ends. The CDR3 is made up of 11 amino acids. Germline V CDR1 and CDR2: SQVTM, ANQGSEA. The CDR3 bases are TGCAGCGTTGGGACAGCGACGGGCTACACCTTC. Encoded protein: CSVGTATGYTF.

The chain employs TRBV27 and TRBJ2-7, with 8 positions matching TRBD1. CDR3 length equals 13 residues. J lost 3 bases, V lost 6 bases, and 4 bases had no gene match. Germline loops: CDR1 MNHEY, CDR2 SMNVEV (reference sequence). The chain's CDR3 is CASRPTGVYEQYF. CDR3 nucleotides: TGTGCCAGCAGGCCGACAGGGGTCTACGAGCAGTACTTC.

The rearrangement uses TRBV7-9 and TRBJ2-7, with D possibly called TRBD1 or TRBD2 (5 bases each). The CDR3 contains 14 residues. Germline V gives CDR1 SEHNR, CDR2 FQNEAQ (reference sequence). Trimming removed 6 bases at V and 6 bases at J, with 18 bases between. CDR3 nucleotide sequence: TGTGCCAGCAGGCCTCAGGGCGGGTTTCCCGAGCAGTACTTC. This gives the protein CASRPQGGFPEQYF.

The CDR3 DNA is TGTGCCAGCAGATTTAGCGGGAGCTATGAGCAGTTCTTC. Translated: CASRFSGSYEQFF. The V and J genes are TRBV6-2 or TRBV6-3 and TRBJ2-1, with 9 bases fitting TRBD2. Trimming cost V 6 bases and J 8 bases; bases outside gene matches: 5. This CDR3 is 13 amino acids long. Looked up from germline, CDR1 is MNHEY and CDR2 is SVGEGT.

The V gene is TRBV20-1, the J gene TRBJ1-5; tentative D call: TRBD1 (5 bases). The CDR3 covers 14 residues. The V and J ends lost 3 bases and 4 bases respectively, with 13 bases between them. Germline V gene sequence: CDR1 DFQATT, CDR2 SNEGSKA (reference sequence). In DNA form, the CDR3 reads TGCAGTGCTAGGGACTATCAGGGAAATCAGCCCCAGCATTTT. It yields the protein CSARDYQGNQPQHF.

The chain links TRBV15 to TRBJ1-2, with 9 bases identical to TRBD1. The CDR3 loop spans 15 amino acids. Germline values: CDR1 LNHNV, CDR2 YYDKDF (reference sequence). The ends lost 0 bases at V and 7 bases at J; junction bases unmatched: 6. CDR3 amino acids: CATSRDKGQGLGYTF. CDR3 sequence (DNA): TGTGCCACCAGCAGAGATAAGGGACAGGGACTTGGCTACACCTTC.

For the CDR3, the DNA is TGTGCCAGCAGTTACCCCTCTGGACTAGCGGGAGACAATGAGCAGTTCTTC. Residues: CASSYPSGLAGDNEQFF. V is TRBV6-2 or TRBV6-3 and J is TRBJ2-1; 13 bases align to TRBD2. V lost 2 bases to trimming and J lost 5 bases; unmatched junction nucleotides: 6. CDR1 MNHEY and CDR2 SVGEGT come from the germline V gene. The CDR3 loop spans 17 amino acids.

The chain combines TRBV14 with TRBJ1-2; D is uncertain. CDR1 is SGHDN and CDR2 is FVKESK in the germline V gene. V shed 1 base and J shed 2 bases, with 5 bases lying between them. This CDR3 spans 13 amino acids. CDR3 bases: TGTGCCAGCAGCCAAGGGGAGAACTATGGCTACACCTTC. Protein product: CASSQGENYGYTF.

Here the CDR3 reads CASSQELCEQYF. CDR3 in DNA: TGCGCCAGCAGTCAAGAGCTTTGCGAGCAGTACTTC. The chain recombines TRBV23-1 with TRBJ2-7; D unclear. TRBV23-1 is identified as an open reading frame with a role that is uncertain. The CDR3 contains 12 residues. The V gene lost 2 bases and the J gene lost 6 bases, with 8 bases spanning the gap.

The J gene is TRBJ2-7, the V gene TRBV4-1; D is unclear. The germline CDR1 and CDR2 sequences are MGHRA and YSYEKL. V lost 0 bases and J 2 bases, leaving 14 bases between the germline ends. The CDR3 is made up of 16 amino acids. CDR3 in amino acids: CASSQDAEESPYEQYF. CDR3 coding DNA: TGCGCCAGCAGCCAAGATGCCGAAGAATCCCCCTACGAGCAGTACTTC.

The chain employs TRBV4-3 and TRBJ2-7; the D is unclear. CDR1 LGHNA and CDR2 YSLEER come from the germline V gene. Trimming took off 4 bases at V and 1 base at J, with 17 bases between the two ends. This CDR3 region has 16 residues. The DNA for the CDR3 is TGCGCCAGCAGCCTGTGGGTAGCCGGAGTATCCTACGAGCAGTACTTC. Translated, it gives CASSLWVAGVSYEQYF.

This clonotype was seen just once. The J gene is TRBJ1-1, the V gene TRBV29-1; D unresolved. CDR3 length equals 12 residues. Trimming removed 3 bases at V and 2 bases at J, with 7 bases between. Germline V gene lookup returns CDR1 SQVTM and CDR2 ANQGSEA. In nucleotides, the CDR3 is TGCAGCGTTGAGTACGGTAACACTGAAGCTTTCTTT. This codes for CSVEYGNTEAFF.